Shown below are 22 T cell receptor beta chains from a single sample sequenced in a study of CD8+ T cells in alopecia areata. cDNA serving as the sequencing template came from extracted, reverse transcribed RNA. TCRdb keeps only in-frame clones here, not all; method: immunoSEQ multiplex PCR. The sample has about 150,000 clones, 50% to 65% seen once. The source was CD8+ T cells sorted from blood, collected at week 0. The receptors shown here come from a human donor with alopecia areata.

V is TRBV15 and J is TRBJ1-1; D gene unclear. The germline V gene has CDR1 LNHNV and CDR2 YYDKDF (reference sequence). The CDR3 is 12 amino acids. V was cut by 8 bases and J by 1 base, with 8 bases left in between. In nucleotides, the CDR3 is TGTGCCACCGGACTCTCGAACACTGAAGCTTTCTTT. Translation gives CATGLSNTEAFF.

This clone was seen only a few times. The V gene is TRBV29-1, the J gene TRBJ1-1; TRBD1 agrees at 8 bases. This CDR3 comprises 15 residues. Germline trimming cut 3 bases from V and 6 bases from J; bases unmatched to any gene: 12. Germline V gives CDR1 SQVTM, CDR2 ANQGSEA. CDR3 bases: TGCAGCGTTGATGGGGGAACAGGGGGATTATCTGAAGCTTTCTTT. Protein product: CSVDGGTGGLSEAFF.

This clone was observed many times. The CDR3 nucleotides read TGTGCCAGCAGCCGTGGACAGGATAGCAATCAGCCCCAGCATTTT. This gives the protein CASSRGQDSNQPQHF. The rearrangement uses TRBV9 and TRBJ1-5; 7 bases match TRBD1. V lost 4 bases to trimming and J lost 0 bases; unmatched junction nucleotides: 4. CDR3 length: 15 amino acids. Germline V lookup: CDR1 SGDLS, CDR2 YYNGEE.

This clone turned up a few times. The V and J genes are TRBV6-1 and TRBJ2-7; D is unresolved. The length of the CDR3 is 13 residues. Trimming left V 2 bases short and J 6 bases short, with 11 bases between. Looked up from germline, CDR1 is MNHNS and CDR2 is SASEGT. For the CDR3, the DNA is TGTGCCAGCAGTGAACCGACCCCTTCCGAGCAGTACTTC. It codes for CASSEPTPSEQYF.

The gene calls are TRBV15 and TRBJ2-5; D uncertain. The length of the CDR3 is 15 residues. The germline CDR1 and CDR2 sequences are LNHNV and YYDKDF (reference sequence). Trimming shortened V by 0 bases and J by 1 base, and 9 bases separated the two germline ends. The CDR3 coding sequence is TGTGCCACCAGCAGAGACAGGTCGGTCCAAGAGACCCAGTACTTC. It translates to CATSRDRSVQETQYF.

The rearrangement joins TRBV6-1 to TRBJ2-7; TRBD1 agrees at 8 bases. Germline V gene sequence: CDR1 MNHNS, CDR2 SASEGT. Trimming took 2 bases from V and 3 from J; bases not matched to a gene: 3. CDR3 length equals 14 residues. CDR3 bases: TGTGCCAGCAGTGAAATCGGGACAGGCTACGAGCAGTACTTC. Translated: CASSEIGTGYEQYF.

J is TRBJ2-7 and V is TRBV30; D may be TRBD2 (6 bases). There are 12 residues in the CDR3. Germline V gene data show CDR1 as GTSNPN and CDR2 as SVGIG (reference sequence). The V end was cut by 1 base, the J end by 3 bases, with 7 bases between. CDR3 DNA sequence: TGTGCCTGGAGTGGCGGGGACTACGAGCAGTACTTC. This codes for CAWSGGDYEQYF.

The chain recombines TRBV4-3 with TRBJ1-5, with TRBD1 identical over 7 bases. The CDR3 covers 14 residues. V lost 3 bases to trimming and J lost 2 bases; unmatched junction nucleotides: 1. Germline values: CDR1 LGHNA, CDR2 YSLEER. The CDR3 protein is CASSHGQGNQPQHF. CDR3 DNA sequence: TGCGCCAGCAGCCACGGACAGGGCAATCAGCCCCAGCATTTT.

The V gene is TRBV11-2, the J gene TRBJ2-7; D call uncertain. Germline loops: CDR1 SGHAT, CDR2 FQNNGV. The CDR3 is 17 amino acids. Trimming removed 2 bases from V and 5 bases from J, with 22 bases in between. The CDR3 bases are TGTGCCAGCAGCTTAATGAGCCCTGGAAGTATGGGTAACGAGCAGTACTTC. Translation: CASSLMSPGSMGNEQYF.

The chain combines TRBV2 with TRBJ2-7; D not resolved. Germline V lookup: CDR1 SNHLY, CDR2 FYNNEI. The CDR3 has 16 residues. Trimming took 4 bases from V and 5 from J, leaving 21 bases between them. The CDR3 coding sequence is TGTGCCAGCAGTGTGGGCCATCTTGACCTACGCAACGAGCAGTACTTC. This sequence encodes CASSVGHLDLRNEQYF.

This clone was seen only once. This sequence joins TRBV25-1 and TRBJ1-1; D might be TRBD1 (5 bases). Trimming left V 1 base short and J 9 bases short, with 9 bases between. The CDR3 length is 12 residues. Germline V gene data show CDR1 as MGHDK and CDR2 as SYGVNS. DNA of the CDR3: TGTGCCAGCAGTGAATTTAAGGGGCAAGCTTTCTTT. It specifies CASSEFKGQAFF.

This rearrangement joins TRBV29-1 to TRBJ2-3; 7 nucleotides match TRBD1. V gave up 3 bases and J gave up 4 bases; unmatched junction bases: 16. This CDR3 comprises 17 residues. Germline assignment: CDR1 SQVTM and CDR2 ANQGSEA. CDR3 sequence reads: CSVDLQGQRTDPDTQYF. In nucleotides, the CDR3 is TGCAGCGTTGATCTTCAGGGACAGCGGACCGATCCAGATACGCAGTATTTT.

This clone was picked up a small number of times. J is TRBJ2-7 and V is TRBV4-3, with no clear D. CDR3 length: 15 residues. CDR1 and CDR2 (germline): LGHNA, YSLEER. Trimming shortened V by 0 bases and J by 2 bases, and 11 bases separated the two germline ends. The CDR3 DNA is TGCGCCAGCAGCCAAGATAAGTCGGTTGCCTACGAGCAGTACTTC. Its protein product is CASSQDKSVAYEQYF.

As to this clone: The sample has other DNA sequences that encode this CDR3 too. The chain uses TRBV4-3 and TRBJ1-2, with D unresolved. V was trimmed by 0 bases and J by 4 bases, leaving 6 bases between them. This CDR3 contains 13 residues. Germline CDR1 is LGHNA and CDR2 is YSLEER. Here the CDR3 reads CASSQDRSYGYTF. CDR3 bases: TGCGCCAGCAGCCAAGATCGTAGCTATGGCTACACCTTC.

A few counts support this clone. The V gene is TRBV7-2, the J gene TRBJ2-5, with 9 positions matching TRBD1. Germline CDR1 SGHTA, CDR2 FQGNSA. The V segment lost 5 bases and the J segment 4 bases; nucleotides outside the gene matches: 8. CDR3 length: 15 residues. This CDR3 is CASSPETGGGETQYF. The DNA for the CDR3 is TGTGCCAGCAGCCCCGAGACAGGGGGAGGAGAGACCCAGTACTTC.

Concerning this clone: One base separates it from a far larger clone, so it is likely a read error. The V gene is TRBV2, the J gene TRBJ1-1, with a tentative D call TRBD1 (5 bases). V was shortened by 4 bases and J by 3 bases, with 18 bases between the two germline ends. The CDR3 contains 16 residues. Per germline, CDR1 SNHLY and CDR2 FYNNEI. In nucleotides, the CDR3 is TGTGCCAGCAGTGCGAGGCGGGGGAAGGGGCACACTGAAGCTTTCTTT. Its protein product is CASSARRGKGHTEAFF.

The CDR3 sequence: CSDVAGAQYGYTF. DNA of the CDR3: TGCAGCGACGTCGCAGGGGCCCAATATGGCTACACCTTC. This chain connects TRBV29-1 to TRBJ1-2; D possibly corresponds to TRBD1 (6 bases). The CDR3 extends over 13 amino acids. V was shortened by 7 bases and J by 5 bases, with 17 bases between the two germline ends. From germline, CDR1 is SQVTM and CDR2 ANQGSEA.

This clone was recorded once. The chain employs TRBV7-6 and TRBJ2-7; D is perhaps TRBD1 or TRBD2 (7 bases each). V was clipped by 5 bases and J by 3 bases, with 17 bases between them. This CDR3 has 15 amino acids. Per germline, CDR1 SGHVS and CDR2 FNYEAQ. This CDR3 is CASSPGGGILYEQYF. CDR3 DNA sequence: TGTGCCAGCAGCCCAGGGGGGGGAATCCTCTACGAGCAGTACTTC.

V usage is TRBV6-5 and J usage is TRBJ2-5; 7 positions agree with TRBD1. The ends lost 5 bases at V and 1 base at J; junction bases unmatched: 4. Germline CDR1 is MNHEY and CDR2 is SVGAGI. The CDR3 sequence is 14 residues long. CDR3 sequence reads: CASSLTGSQETQYF. In nucleotides, the CDR3 is TGTGCCAGCAGTCTGACAGGGAGCCAAGAGACCCAGTACTTC.

This chain connects TRBV5-1 to TRBJ2-7, with D perhaps TRBD1 or TRBD2 (5 bases each). This CDR3 spans 15 amino acids. Trimming cost V 5 bases and J 4 bases, with 19 bases left between them. Germline V gene data show CDR1 as SGHRS and CDR2 as YFSETQ. CDR3 nucleotides: TGCGCCAGCAGAGCCGATGGGACGCCAAAGTACGAGCAGTACTTC. It specifies CASRADGTPKYEQYF.

This chain connects TRBV7-9 to TRBJ2-3; D is undetermined. The CDR3 sequence is 12 residues long. The germline V and J ends were trimmed by 3 bases and 5 bases, with 6 bases remaining between them. CDR1 and CDR2 from the germline V gene are SEHNR and FQNEAQ (reference sequence). The CDR3: CASSLTEDTQYF. The CDR3 nucleotides read TGTGCCAGCAGCTTGACGGAAGATACGCAGTATTTT.

The chain couples TRBV14 to TRBJ2-3, with TRBD1 matching 7 bases. Per the germline V gene, CDR1 is SGHDN and CDR2 is FVKESK. Trimming took 10 bases from V and 2 from J; bases not matched to a gene: 6. This CDR3 is 13 amino acids long. The CDR3 loop reads CATRQGSTDTQYF. The CDR3 DNA reads TGTGCCACCCGACAGGGCTCCACAGATACGCAGTATTTT.